The source of this T cell receptor beta chain is a study of shared clonotypes between healthy human individuals. Overall study context: Plates per donor: three CD4 naive, three CD4 memory, two CD8 naive, one CD8 memory. Overall study results and limits: Approximately 5.4% of naive CD4 clonotypes were common to a few donors.

V lost 0 bases and J lost 7; bases outside the gene matches: 5. Per the germline V gene, CDR1 is MNHEY and CDR2 is SMNVEV (reference sequence). This CDR3 is 14 amino acids long. Comments on this clone: Its antigen is as yet unknown.

An assay was performed, and its level was deep. Each PCR replicate from the sorted subsets contained about 210 ng DNA, which is tens of thousands of T cell genomes. Using immunoSEQ multiplex PCR, the repertoire was profiled, and TCRdb retains in-frame clones only, with some absent. The sample has about 1 million clones, 70% to 80% seen once. The sequence was obtained from a man aged 18 to 35 in good health. The sequenced sample consisted of memory CD4+ T cells sorted from blood. This sample's subset: CD45RA-negative fraction. This rearrangement joins TRBV27 to TRBJ1-2, with 7 bases matching TRBD1. The CDR3 coding sequence is TGTGCCAGCAGTTTATCGGTGACAGGGTCTGGCTACACCTTC. Translated, it gives CASSLSVTGSGYTF.